Listed below are T cell receptor beta chains from one sample, sequenced in a study of a mutant IDH1 vaccine in newly diagnosed glioma. The data were produced by immunoSEQ multiplex PCR, yet TCRdb's version contains in-frame clones alone and is incomplete. The sample contains 55,000 to 70,000 clones, approximately 79% of which appear only once. Source: PBMCs, taken from a glioma patient treated with radiotherapy, temozolomide or both. These receptors came from a middle-aged man with glioma. Both conserved end residues are part of each CDR3. Fields, in order: V gene, clone size, J gene, CDR3 protein. Clone size is shown for a subset of rows, as once, few, many or a class of expanded clone.

V: TRBV18
size: .
J: TRBJ2-2
CDR3: CASSPEGGGELFF

V: TRBV5-1
size: .
J: TRBJ1-6
CDR3: CASSTGQGYNSPLHF

V: TRBV5-1
size: .
J: TRBJ2-1
CDR3: CASSLSLQGDEQFF

V: TRBV6-1
size: .
J: TRBJ1-2
CDR3: CASSVTGYGYTF

V: TRBV6-5
size: .
J: TRBJ1-4
CDR3: CASSYGGASEKLFF

V: TRBV5-4
size: .
J: TRBJ2-7
CDR3: CASSSTGGESYEQYF

V: TRBV19
size: .
J: TRBJ1-6
CDR3: CASSIRRGPDNSPLHF

V: TRBV7-2
size: .
J: TRBJ2-7
CDR3: CASSLESAIFYEQYF

V: TRBV6-5
size: .
J: TRBJ2-7
CDR3: CASGPGLPYEQYF

V: TRBV7-9
size: medium-sized
J: TRBJ1-4
CDR3: CASSFGDSREKLFF

V: TRBV9
size: .
J: TRBJ1-2
CDR3: CASSVSHSDSQGGYTF

V: TRBV27
size: .
J: TRBJ2-3
CDR3: CASSLSKTSGDTDTQYF

V: TRBV5-1
size: .
J: TRBJ1-1
CDR3: CASSLVGALNTEAFF

V: TRBV19
size: .
J: TRBJ2-1
CDR3: CASSIGSGGAYNEQFF

V: TRBV28
size: .
J: TRBJ2-3
CDR3: CASSPLADTQYF

V: TRBV4-2
size: .
J: TRBJ2-1
CDR3: CASSQGAGGRNEQFF

V: TRBV29-1
size: once
J: TRBJ1-1
CDR3: CSVYEQGRGNTEAFF

V: TRBV29-1
size: .
J: TRBJ1-1
CDR3: CSVDKSFF

V: TRBV19
size: .
J: TRBJ1-1
CDR3: CASSIDQGSGEAFF